This T cell receptor beta chain was found in a study of T cell repertoires in cytomegalovirus infection. Background on the study: Indicated by public TCR beta signatures were CMV infection and matching HLA type. Study findings and constraints: Public TCR beta family frequency separated CMV-and-HLA carriers, including in an independent cohort. There were HLA-C-restricted CMV-specific TCR beta clonotypes dominating the ex vivo response.

Germline lookup yields CDR1 SEHNR and CDR2 FQNEAQ (reference sequence). This CDR3 comprises 16 residues. V was pared by 5 bases and J by 1 base, with 8 bases of the junction left unmatched. TCRdb independently ran MiXCR on the reads; one entry per CDR3 protein. This sample has around 170,000 distinct CDR3 sequences, with approximately 17% found just once. A remark on this clonotype: Its antigen is still unknown.

Sequenced sample: CD8+ T cells from PBMCs. This clonotype was sampled from a human donor in good health (CMV status not recorded). Some clones in this sample may be carry-over from other donors' samples. The chain couples TRBV7-9 to TRBJ2-5, with TRBD2 matching 9 bases. The CDR3 sequence is CASSRSSGGTQETQYF. CDR3 in DNA: TGTGCCAGCAGCCGAAGTAGCGGGGGAACCCAAGAGACCCAGTACTTC.